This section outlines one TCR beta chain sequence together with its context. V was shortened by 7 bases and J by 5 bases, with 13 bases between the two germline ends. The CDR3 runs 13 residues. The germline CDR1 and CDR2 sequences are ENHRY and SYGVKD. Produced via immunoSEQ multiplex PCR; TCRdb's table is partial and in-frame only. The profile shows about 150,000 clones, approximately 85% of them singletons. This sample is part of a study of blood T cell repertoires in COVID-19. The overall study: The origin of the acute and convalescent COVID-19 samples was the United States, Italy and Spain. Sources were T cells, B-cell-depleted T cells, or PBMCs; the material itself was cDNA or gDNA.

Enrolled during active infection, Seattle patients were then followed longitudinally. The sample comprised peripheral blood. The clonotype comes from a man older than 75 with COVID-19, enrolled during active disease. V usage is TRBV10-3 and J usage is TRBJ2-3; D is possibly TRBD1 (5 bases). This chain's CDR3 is CAINQQDGDTQYF. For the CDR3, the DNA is TGTGCCATCAACCAACAGGATGGAGATACGCAGTATTTT.